Sequencing of this T cell receptor beta chain was carried out in a study of T-cell reconstitution after alpha-beta-depleted transplantation in children. General study findings and limits: Diversity of TCRbeta at day 60 was high in some patients, arising from surviving recipient T cells and thymic progenitors.

Comment on this clonotype: The antigen remains undetermined.

The TCRbeta library was prepared with unique molecular identifiers. TCRdb re-called the PCR reads through MiXCR, storing one row per CDR3 protein. The data show tens of thousands of distinct CDR3 sequences, roughly 20% seen once. Germline-derived CDR1 and CDR2 are ENHRY and SYGVKD. V was pared by 4 bases and J by 1 base, with 10 bases between. This CDR3 has 15 residues. This TCR was sampled from a male patient aged 2-10 years who had a stem cell transplant for acute lymphoblastic leukemia, so the T cells may come from the graft donor. This specimen was PBMCs, mostly from graft donor cells, taken 360 days after TCRalphabeta/CD19-depleted stem cell transplant. This rearrangement joins TRBV10-3 to TRBJ2-2; tentatively, D is TRBD1 or TRBD2 (5 bases each). The CDR3 DNA sequence: TGTGCCATCAGTGGAGGGACGGTGAACACCGGGGAGCTGTTTTTT. Translation: CAISGGTVNTGELFF.